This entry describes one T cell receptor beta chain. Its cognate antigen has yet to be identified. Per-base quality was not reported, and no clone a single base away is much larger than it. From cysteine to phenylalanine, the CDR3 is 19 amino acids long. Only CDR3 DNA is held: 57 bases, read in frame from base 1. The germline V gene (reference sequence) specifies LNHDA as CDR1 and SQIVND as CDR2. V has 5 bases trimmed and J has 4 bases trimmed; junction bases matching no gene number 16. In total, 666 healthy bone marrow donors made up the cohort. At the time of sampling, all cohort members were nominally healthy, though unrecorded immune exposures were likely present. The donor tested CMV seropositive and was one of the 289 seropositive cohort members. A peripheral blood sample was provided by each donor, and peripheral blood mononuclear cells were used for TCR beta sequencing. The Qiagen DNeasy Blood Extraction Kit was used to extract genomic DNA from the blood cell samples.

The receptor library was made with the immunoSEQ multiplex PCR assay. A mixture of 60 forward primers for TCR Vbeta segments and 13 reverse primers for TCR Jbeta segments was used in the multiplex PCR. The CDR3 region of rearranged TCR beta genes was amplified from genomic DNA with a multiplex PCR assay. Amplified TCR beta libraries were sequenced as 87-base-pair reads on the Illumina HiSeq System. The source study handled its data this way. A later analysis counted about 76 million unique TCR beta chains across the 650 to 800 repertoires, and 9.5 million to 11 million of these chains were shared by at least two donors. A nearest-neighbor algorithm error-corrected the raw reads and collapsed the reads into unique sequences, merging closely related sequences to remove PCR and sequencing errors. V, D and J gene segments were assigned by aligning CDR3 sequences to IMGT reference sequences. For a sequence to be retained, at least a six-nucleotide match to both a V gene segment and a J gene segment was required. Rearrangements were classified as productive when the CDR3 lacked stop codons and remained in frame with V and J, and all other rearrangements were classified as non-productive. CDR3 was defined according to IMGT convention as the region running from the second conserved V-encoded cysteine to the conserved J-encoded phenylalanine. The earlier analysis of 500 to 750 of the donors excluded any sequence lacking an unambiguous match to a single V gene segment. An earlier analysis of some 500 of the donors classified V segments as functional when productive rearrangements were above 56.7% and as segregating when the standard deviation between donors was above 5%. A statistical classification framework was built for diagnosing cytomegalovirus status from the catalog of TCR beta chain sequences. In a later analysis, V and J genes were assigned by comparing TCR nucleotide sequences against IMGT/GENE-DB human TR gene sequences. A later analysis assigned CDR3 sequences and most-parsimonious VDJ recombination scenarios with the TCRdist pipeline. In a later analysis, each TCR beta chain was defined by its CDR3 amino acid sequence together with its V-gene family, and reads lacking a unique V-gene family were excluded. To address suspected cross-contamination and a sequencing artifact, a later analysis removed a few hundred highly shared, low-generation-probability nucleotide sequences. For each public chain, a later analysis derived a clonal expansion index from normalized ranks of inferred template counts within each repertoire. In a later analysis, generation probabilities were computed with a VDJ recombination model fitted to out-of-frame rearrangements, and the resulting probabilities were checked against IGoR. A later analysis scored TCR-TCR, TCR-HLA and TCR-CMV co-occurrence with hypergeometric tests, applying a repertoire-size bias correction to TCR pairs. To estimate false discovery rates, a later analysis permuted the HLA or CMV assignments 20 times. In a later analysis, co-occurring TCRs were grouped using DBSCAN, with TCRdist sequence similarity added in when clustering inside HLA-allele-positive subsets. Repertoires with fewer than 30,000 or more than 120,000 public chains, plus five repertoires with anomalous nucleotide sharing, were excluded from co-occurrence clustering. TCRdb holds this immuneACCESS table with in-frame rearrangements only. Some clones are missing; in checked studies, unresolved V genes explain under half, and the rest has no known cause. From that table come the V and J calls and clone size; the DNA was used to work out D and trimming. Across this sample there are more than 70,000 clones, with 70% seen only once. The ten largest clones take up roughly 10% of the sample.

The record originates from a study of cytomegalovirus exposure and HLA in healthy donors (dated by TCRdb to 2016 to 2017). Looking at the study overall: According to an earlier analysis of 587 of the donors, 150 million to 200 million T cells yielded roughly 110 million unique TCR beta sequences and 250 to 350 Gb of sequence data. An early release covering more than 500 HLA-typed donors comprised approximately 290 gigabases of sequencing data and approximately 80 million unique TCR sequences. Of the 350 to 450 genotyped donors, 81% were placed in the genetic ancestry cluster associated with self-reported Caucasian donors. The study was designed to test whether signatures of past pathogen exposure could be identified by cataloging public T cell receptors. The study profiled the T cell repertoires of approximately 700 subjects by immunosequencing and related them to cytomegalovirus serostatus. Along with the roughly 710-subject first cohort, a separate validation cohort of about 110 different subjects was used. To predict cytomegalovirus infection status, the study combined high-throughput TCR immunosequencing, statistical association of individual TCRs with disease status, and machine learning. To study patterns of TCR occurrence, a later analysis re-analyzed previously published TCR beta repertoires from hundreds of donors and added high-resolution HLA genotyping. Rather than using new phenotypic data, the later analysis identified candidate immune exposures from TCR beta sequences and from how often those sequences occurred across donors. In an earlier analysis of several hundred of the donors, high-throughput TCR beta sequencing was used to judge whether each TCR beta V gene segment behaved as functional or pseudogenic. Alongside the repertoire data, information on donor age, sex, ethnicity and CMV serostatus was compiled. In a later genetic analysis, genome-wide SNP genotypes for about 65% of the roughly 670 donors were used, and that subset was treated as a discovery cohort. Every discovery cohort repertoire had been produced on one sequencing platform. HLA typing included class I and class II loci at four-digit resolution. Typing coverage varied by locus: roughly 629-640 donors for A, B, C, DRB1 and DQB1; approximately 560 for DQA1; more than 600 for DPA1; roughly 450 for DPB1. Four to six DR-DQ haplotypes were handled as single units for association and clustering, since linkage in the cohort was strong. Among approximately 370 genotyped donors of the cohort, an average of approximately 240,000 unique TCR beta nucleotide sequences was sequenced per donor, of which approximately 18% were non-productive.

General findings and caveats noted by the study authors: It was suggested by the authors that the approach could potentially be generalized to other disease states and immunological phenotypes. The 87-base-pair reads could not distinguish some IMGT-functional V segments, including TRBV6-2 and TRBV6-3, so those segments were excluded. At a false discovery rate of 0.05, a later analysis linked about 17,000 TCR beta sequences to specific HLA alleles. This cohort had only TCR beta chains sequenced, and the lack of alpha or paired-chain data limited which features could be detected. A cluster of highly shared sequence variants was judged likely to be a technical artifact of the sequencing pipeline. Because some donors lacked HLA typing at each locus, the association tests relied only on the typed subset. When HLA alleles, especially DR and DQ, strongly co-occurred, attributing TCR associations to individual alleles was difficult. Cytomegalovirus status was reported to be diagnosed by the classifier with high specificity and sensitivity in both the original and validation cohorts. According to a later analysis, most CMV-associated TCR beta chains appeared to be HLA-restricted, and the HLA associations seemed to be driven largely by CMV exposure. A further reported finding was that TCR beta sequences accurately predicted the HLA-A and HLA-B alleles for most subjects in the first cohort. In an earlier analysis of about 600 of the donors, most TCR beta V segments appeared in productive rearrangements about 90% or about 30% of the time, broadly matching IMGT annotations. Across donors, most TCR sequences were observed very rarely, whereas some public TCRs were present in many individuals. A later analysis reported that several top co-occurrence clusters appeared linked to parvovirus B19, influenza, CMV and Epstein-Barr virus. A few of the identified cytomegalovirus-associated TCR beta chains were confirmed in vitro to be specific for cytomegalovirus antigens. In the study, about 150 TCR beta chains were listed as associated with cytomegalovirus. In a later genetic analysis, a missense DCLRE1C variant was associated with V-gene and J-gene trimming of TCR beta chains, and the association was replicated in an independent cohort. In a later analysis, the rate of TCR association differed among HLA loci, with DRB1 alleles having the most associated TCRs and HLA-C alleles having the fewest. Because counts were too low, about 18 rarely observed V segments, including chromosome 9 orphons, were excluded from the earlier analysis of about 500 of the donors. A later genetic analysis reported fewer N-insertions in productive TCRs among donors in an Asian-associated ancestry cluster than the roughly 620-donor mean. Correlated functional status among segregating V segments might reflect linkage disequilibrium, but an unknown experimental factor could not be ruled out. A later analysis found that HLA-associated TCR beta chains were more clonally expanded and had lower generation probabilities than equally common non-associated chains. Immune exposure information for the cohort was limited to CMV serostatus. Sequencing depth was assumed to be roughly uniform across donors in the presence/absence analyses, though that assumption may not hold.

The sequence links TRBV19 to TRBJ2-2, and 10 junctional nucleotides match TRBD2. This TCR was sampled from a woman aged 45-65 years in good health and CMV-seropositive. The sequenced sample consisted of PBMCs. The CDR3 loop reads CASSFNRPIAGGRTGELFF. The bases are TGTGCCAGTAGTTTCAACCGTCCTATAGCGGGAGGACGCACCGGGGAGCTGTTTTTT.